The rows below give T cell receptor beta chains drawn from one sample of a study of cytomegalovirus exposure and HLA in healthy donors. Some clones are missing from TCRdb's copy, which holds only in-frame ones; the method was immunoSEQ multiplex PCR. In the table there are some 150,000 clones, about 86% of which are singletons. The sample comprised PBMCs. The source of these receptors is a woman aged 30 to 39 in good health and CMV-seronegative. Both conserved end residues are part of each CDR3. D genes are given only for firm matches. Expanded clones are given a class, and other clones once, few, many or no size at all.

. | TRBJ2-7 | TRBV4-2 | . | CASSQTGGGGASYEQYF | TGTGCCAGCAGCCAAACAGGGGGAGGGGGGGCGTCCTACGAGCAGTACTTC
TRBD1 | TRBJ1-6 | TRBV19 | . | CARMAGTANSPLHF | TGTGCCAGAATGGCCGGGACAGCGAATTCACCCCTCCACTTT
TRBD1 | TRBJ2-5 | TRBV6-5 | . | CASSRTGGTETQYF | TGTGCCAGCAGCCGCACAGGGGGCACCGAGACCCAGTACTTC
TRBD1 | TRBJ2-7 | TRBV7-9 | . | CASRRDSYEQYF | TGTGCCAGCAGACGGGACAGCTACGAGCAGTACTTC
. | TRBJ2-7 | TRBV14 | . | CASSQAVGAYEQYF | TGTGCCAGCAGCCAAGCAGTGGGCGCTTACGAGCAGTACTTC
. | TRBJ1-1 | TRBV5-1 | . | CASSLAARVGWTEAFF | TGCGCCAGCAGCTTGGCCGCGAGGGTGGGGTGGACTGAAGCTTTCTTT
. | TRBJ1-5 | TRBV7-8 | . | CASSPQIAGSLASGSNQPQHF | TGTGCCAGCAGCCCCCAGATTGCTGGGAGCCTCGCTTCGGGGAGCAATCAGCCCCAGCATTTT
. | TRBJ2-2 | TRBV5-4 | . | CASSYTNTGELFF | TGTGCCAGCAGTTATACGAACACCGGGGAGCTGTTTTTT
TRBD2 | TRBJ2-5 | TRBV6-1 | . | CASQNSGGAWETQYF | TGTGCCAGCCAGAATAGCGGGGGGGCCTGGGAGACCCAGTACTTC
. | TRBJ2-7 | TRBV7-9 | . | CASSLRVGTYEQYF | TGTGCCAGCAGCCTGCGGGTGGGGACCTACGAGCAGTACTTC
TRBD1 | TRBJ2-3 | TRBV6-5 | once | CASSWDRGLSDTQYF | TGTGCCAGCAGTTGGGACAGGGGGCTTTCAGATACGCAGTATTTT
. | TRBJ2-1 | TRBV7-9 | once | CASSSNSPNSYNEQFF | TGTGCCAGCAGCAGCAATAGCCCAAACTCCTACAATGAGCAGTTCTTC
. | TRBJ1-2 | TRBV23-1 | . | CASSTPPWGSEIPYYGYTF | TGCGCCAGCAGTACTCCACCTTGGGGCAGCGAGATACCTTACTATGGCTACACCTTC
. | TRBJ1-1 | TRBV27 | . | CASSLFGQTNTEAFF | TGTGCCAGCAGTTTATTTGGGCAGACGAACACTGAAGCTTTCTTT
TRBD1 | TRBJ2-3 | TRBV9 | . | CASSDSGQGTDTQYF | TGTGCCAGCAGCGACTCGGGACAGGGGACAGATACGCAGTATTTT
. | TRBJ1-5 | TRBV5-8 | . | CASSLGNRAYSNQPQHF | TGTGCCAGCAGCTTGGGGAACAGGGCCTATAGCAATCAGCCCCAGCATTTT
. | TRBJ2-1 | TRBV6-4 | . | CASSDSDSNEQFF | TGTGCCAGCAGTGACTCGGACTCCAATGAGCAGTTCTTC
TRBD1 | TRBJ2-1 | TRBV4-1 | . | CASRGQGNNEQFF | TGCGCCAGCAGGGGACAGGGGAACAATGAGCAGTTCTTC
TRBD1 | TRBJ2-7 | TRBV27 | . | CASSLGTGLEQYF | TGTGCCAGCAGTTTAGGGACAGGGCTCGAGCAGTACTTC
. | TRBJ2-1 | TRBV7-2 | . | CASSLDGRSSYNEQFF | TGTGCCAGCAGCTTAGATGGGAGAAGCTCCTACAATGAGCAGTTCTTC
. | TRBJ1-4 | TRBV5-4 | . | CASNGTRTNEKLFF | TGTGCCAGCAACGGGACACGGACAAATGAAAAACTGTTTTTT
TRBD1 | TRBJ1-2 | TRBV19 | . | CASSIDIAGGSSGYTF | TGTGCCAGTAGTATAGATATCGCAGGGGGTTCGAGTGGCTACACCTTC
TRBD1 | TRBJ2-7 | TRBV7-6 | . | CASSLISGQGVNEQYF | TGTGCCAGCAGCTTAATCTCGGGACAGGGCGTCAACGAGCAGTACTTC
TRBD1 | TRBJ1-1 | TRBV18 | . | CASSTTGGTEAFF | TGTGCCAGCTCAACGACAGGGGGTACTGAAGCTTTCTTT
TRBD2 | TRBJ2-1 | TRBV29-1 | . | CSGYSGGRATNEQFF | TGCAGCGGCTATAGCGGGGGGAGGGCTACAAATGAGCAGTTCTTC
TRBD2 | TRBJ2-3 | TRBV11-3 | . | CASSSPEATSGGPDTQYF | TGTGCCAGCAGCTCCCCAGAGGCGACTAGCGGGGGACCAGATACGCAGTATTTT
TRBD1 | TRBJ1-1 | TRBV5-6 | . | CASSYGTGGMNTEAFF | TGTGCCAGCAGCTACGGGACAGGGGGAATGAACACTGAAGCTTTCTTT
. | TRBJ2-7 | TRBV15 | . | CATSRTRYREQYF | TGTGCCACCAGCCGCACCCGTTACCGGGAGCAGTACTTC
. | TRBJ2-7 | TRBV5-1 | . | CASSVDAGDSYEQYF | TGCGCCAGCAGCGTTGACGCCGGAGATTCCTACGAGCAGTACTTC
. | TRBJ1-2 | TRBV25-1 | once | CASSEWSGVGGYTF | TGTGCCAGCAGTGAATGGTCAGGGGTGGGTGGCTACACCTTC
TRBD2 | TRBJ2-2 | TRBV5-8 | . | CASSLLAGNTGELFF | TGTGCCAGCAGCCTGTTAGCGGGGAACACCGGGGAGCTGTTTTTT
TRBD1 | TRBJ2-7 | TRBV6-1 | . | CASSELEGADEQYF | TGTGCCAGCAGTGAACTCGAGGGGGCGGACGAGCAGTACTTC
. | TRBJ2-7 | TRBV5-6 | . | CASSSRDKIYEQYF | TGTGCCAGCAGCTCTAGGGACAAGATCTACGAGCAGTACTTC
TRBD1 | TRBJ1-4 | TRBV6-6 | . | CASITTGKGEKLFF | TGTGCCAGCATCACGACAGGGAAAGGCGAAAAACTGTTTTTT
TRBD1 | TRBJ1-2 | TRBV5-6 | . | CASSLGRGHYGYTF | TGTGCCAGCAGCTTGGGCAGGGGGCACTATGGCTACACCTTC
TRBD1 | TRBJ1-2 | TRBV11-1 | . | CASSSGQTYGYTF | TGTGCCAGCAGCTCGGGACAGACTTATGGCTACACCTTC
TRBD1 | TRBJ2-7 | TRBV5-4 | few | CASSSSTGTGAYEQYF | TGTGCCAGCAGCTCCTCCACCGGGACAGGGGCCTACGAGCAGTACTTC
TRBD2 | TRBJ2-5 | TRBV5-6 | . | CASSLGLAGETQYF | TGTGCCAGCAGCCTGGGACTAGCGGGGGAGACCCAGTACTTC
. | TRBJ2-7 | TRBV4-1 | . | CASSQVELYEQYF | TGCGCCAGCAGCCAAGTGGAGCTTTACGAGCAGTACTTC
. | TRBJ1-3 | TRBV2 | . | CAGGTDPGNTIYF | TGTGCCGGAGGGACGGACCCTGGAAACACCATATATTTT
TRBD2 | TRBJ2-1 | TRBV7-2 | . | CASRKTSGGYNEQFF | TGTGCCAGCAGAAAGACTAGCGGGGGATACAATGAGCAGTTCTTC